A single sample is the source of the 10 T cell receptor beta chains below, sequenced in a study of neurological immune-mediated disorders. TCRdb reprocessed the 5' RACE reads with MiXCR, giving one entry per CDR3 protein. Among about 76,000 distinct CDR3 sequences, 15% to 20% were seen once, and the ten largest hold approximately 15%. The sequenced material came from PBMCs. The receptors originated from a woman aged 40 to 50 in good health.

In its sample, this clonotype was seen many times. The J gene is TRBJ2-2, the V gene TRBV7-2, with D possibly being TRBD1 (5 bases). V gave up 8 bases and J gave up 4 bases, with 17 bases separating them. The germline V gene has CDR1 SGHTA and CDR2 FQGNSA. The CDR3 is 15 amino acids. CDR3 in DNA: TGTGCCAGCGGCCTTGAAAGGGGAACCACCGGGGAGCTGTTTTTT. Its translation is CASGLERGTTGELFF. The whole variable domain, filled in from reference TRBV7-2 and TRBJ2-2, reads GAGVSQSPSNKVTEKGKDVELRCDPISGHTALYWYRQSLGQGLEFLIYFQGNSAPDKSGLPSDRFSAERTGGSVSTLTIQRTQQEDSAVYLCASGLERGTTGELFFGEGSRLTVL.

This clonotype has at least ten counts. The rearrangement links TRBV5-1 to TRBJ2-4; no clear D gene. CDR3 length equals 14 residues. Germline lookup yields CDR1 SGHRS and CDR2 YFSETQ. The V end was cut by 4 bases, the J end by 9 bases, with 17 bases between. The CDR3 region has the DNA TGCGCCAGCAGCCCGGGCGTGGGCGAAAGCATTCAGTACTTC. This gives the protein CASSPGVGESIQYF.

This clonotype occurred a few times. The chain couples TRBV5-1 to TRBJ2-7, with a tentative D call TRBD2 (7 bases). This CDR3 has 17 amino acids. The V gene's germline CDR1 is SGHRS and CDR2 YFSETQ. V lost 5 bases and J lost 1, with 22 bases in between. This chain's CDR3 is CASRDLADSYESYEQYF. The CDR3, as DNA: TGCGCCAGCAGAGACCTAGCGGACAGTTACGAGTCCTACGAGCAGTACTTC. The full variable domain, rest sourced from reference TRBV5-1 and TRBJ2-7, is KAGVTQTPRYLIKTRGQQVTLSCSPISGHRSVSWYQQTPGQGLQFLFEYFSETQRNKGNFPGRFSGRQFSNSRSEMNVSTLELGDSALYLCASRDLADSYESYEQYFGPGTRLTVT.

This clonotype was found a few times. This chain connects TRBV10-3 to TRBJ2-3; 8 nucleotides align to TRBD2. Trimming at V came to 4 bases and at J to 0 bases, leaving 15 bases not matched to a gene. Germline CDR1 and CDR2: ENHRY and SYGVKD. This CDR3 spans 19 amino acids. The CDR3 bases are TGTGCCATCAGTGGACCTCCGGCGACTAGCGAATGGAGCACAGATACGCAGTATTTT. Its translation is CAISGPPATSEWSTDTQYF.

Of note for this clonotype: A much larger clone is a single base away; this may be a read error. The J gene is TRBJ1-2, the V gene TRBV6-2 or TRBV6-3; D gene ambiguous. The germline gives CDR1 MNHEY, CDR2 SVGEGT. V dropped 4 bases and J dropped 2 bases, with 14 bases sitting between them. The CDR3 consists of 15 residues. Written as DNA, the CDR3 is TGTGCCAGCAGTTCCCCTCACGACCTCAACTATGGCTACACCTTC. Translated: CASSSPHDLNYGYTF.

This clonotype appeared many times. CDR3 region: CASSLGTDEFYGYTF. The CDR3 DNA follows: TGCGCCAGCAGCCTAGGGACAGACGAGTTTTATGGCTACACCTTC. V and J are TRBV5-1 and TRBJ1-2; TRBD1 matches 7 bases. V shed 4 bases, J shed 5 bases, and the junction held 11 bases outside the gene matches. This CDR3 is 15 amino acids long. CDR1 is SGHRS and CDR2 is YFSETQ in the germline V gene.

This chain joins TRBV27 and TRBJ1-2; D perhaps matches TRBD1 (6 bases). CDR1 is MNHEY, CDR2 SMNVEV, per germline (reference sequence). The V end was cut by 8 bases, the J end by 4 bases, with 17 bases between. CDR3 length equals 14 residues. CDR3 DNA sequence: TGTGCCAGCGGAGAACAGGGTATCGCCTATGGCTACACCTTC. Translating it yields CASGEQGIAYGYTF.

This clonotype has ten or more counts. The rearrangement links TRBV5-6 to TRBJ2-2; 12 nucleotides align to TRBD2. The V segment lost 4 bases and the J segment 5 bases; nucleotides outside the gene matches: 9. Per the germline V gene, CDR1 is SGHDT and CDR2 is YYEEEE. This CDR3 is 17 amino acids long. CDR3 protein: CASSPGLAGKGTGELFF. In DNA form, the CDR3 reads TGTGCCAGCAGCCCTGGACTAGCGGGGAAAGGGACCGGGGAGCTGTTTTTT.

This clonotype was detected many times. This rearrangement joins TRBV5-5 to TRBJ2-5, with 7 bases matching TRBD2. Trimming at V came to 0 bases and at J to 1 base, leaving 6 bases not matched to a gene. Germline V CDR1 and CDR2: SGHKS, YYEKEE (reference sequence). This CDR3 has 16 residues. CDR3: CASSLVRAGPQETQYF. Here the CDR3 DNA reads TGTGCCAGCAGCTTGGTGCGAGCGGGGCCCCAAGAGACCCAGTACTTC.

This clonotype came up many times. The chain has TRBV6-1 and TRBJ2-1; 8 bases fit TRBD2. From germline, CDR1 is MNHNS and CDR2 SASEGT. The junction had 5 bases not matched to a gene; V was cut back by 1 base and J by 6 bases. The CDR3 is 15 residues long. The CDR3: CASSEEAGGANEQFF. The CDR3 DNA is TGTGCCAGCAGTGAAGAGGCCGGGGGGGCCAATGAGCAGTTCTTC.